This paragraph reports one T cell receptor (beta chain). This clonotype was picked up many times. Its antigen is currently not known. No per-base quality is available; no much larger clone lies one base away. The data derive from a study of T cells in Graves' hyperthyroidism and ophthalmopathy (dated by TCRdb to about 2019). Context from the whole study: Peripheral blood samples were taken at initial diagnosis, before any treatment was given. TCR Vbeta CDR3 sequencing of 130 to 150 peripheral blood samples (roughly 43 ophthalmopathy, about 75 hyperthyroidism and 17 progressor patients) is reported in the paper. The study also compared thyroid tissue and blood T-cell repertoires from several Graves' hyperthyroidism patients. Once sampling was done, hyperthyroidism patients were given methimazole at a starting dose of 30 mg daily, whereas ophthalmopathy patients were given high-dose intravenous methylprednisolone. A discovery cohort of about a hundred patients, approximately 45 with Graves' ophthalmopathy and 55 to 65 with stable Graves' hyperthyroidism, was used to find distinguishing TCR V-J signatures. For training and testing, the 80 to 100 patients in the discovery cohort were randomly divided in a 7:3 ratio. Whether ophthalmopathy could be predicted prospectively was tested in an independent validation cohort made up of roughly 19 hyperthyroidism patients plus 17 patients who later progressed to ophthalmopathy.

TCR beta CDR3 regions were amplified from RNA transcripts. For the first round of RT-PCR on the TCR CDR3, the HTBI primer set was used together with the Qiagen OneStep RT-PCR kit. Libraries were constructed in a second round of multiplex PCR, after which size selection and purification were carried out. Paired-end sequencing of the libraries was performed with 100 bp reads on an Illumina HiSeq2000. The original pipeline was this. SOAPnuke was used to process the raw data, removing reads that contained adapters or uncalled bases, had a mean Phred below 15, or lacked an exact match to the constant primer or identifier. High-quality paired reads were merged using COPE v1.2.5, and each unique nucleotide sequence was defined as a clonotype. MiTCR v1.1 was used to align the clonotypes against IMGT TRBV, TRBD and TRBJ reference segments. The analysis included only V-J combinations with a frequency above 0.0001, which together covered 98% to 99.2% of the repertoires. The TCS score was defined as F50 (clonal expansion) divided by E x V (chaos), with BLOSUM62-based TCRdist calculated between CDR3 peptides within each V-J. Welch's t-statistics and random forest reduced around 520 V-J features to 13, which were used in a naive Bayes classifier (R e1071). In-frame beta chains were kept once TCRdb had trimmed the public reads at Q25 with fastp and called clones with MiXCR. Each record represents a unique CDR3 protein, reported with the most common genes and DNA among its rows. The V and J calls follow TCRdb's processing rather than the paper's. In all, the sample holds about 300,000 distinct CDR3 sequences, and roughly 19% of those were seen once. In total, the top ten clones hold under 45% of the sample.

What the study reported, not specific to this receptor: Most expanded thyroid clonotypes (frequency above 0.001) were also detected in blood, suggesting blood repertoires may reflect thyroid immune responses. During validation, the model predicted progression to ophthalmopathy a median of approximately 6.5 months ahead of onset, with more than 55% sensitivity and 72% to 80% specificity. A model built on a 13 V-J signature distinguished ophthalmopathy from stable hyperthyroidism, reaching 85% to 90% sensitivity and around 81% specificity in cross-validation and 80%/75% in testing. Sample size was not statistically predetermined, and blinding of investigators to group allocation was not performed.

The CDR3, cysteine through phenylalanine, is 15 amino acids long. Of all the DNA, just the CDR3 is kept, 45 bases in frame from base 1. CDR1 MDHEN and CDR2 SYDVKM were looked up in the germline V gene. V loses 2 bases of germline sequence and J loses 4 bases, and the interval between the two ends is 14 bases. Ophthalmopathy patients had moderately to severely active disease, with a Clinical Activity Score of 3 or more, a NOSPECS grade of 4 or more, and a disease duration of less than 3 months. The study excluded patients with uncontrolled infections, other autoimmune diseases, pregnancy or lactation. Diagnoses relied on clinical symptoms, serum thyroxine and TRAb, thyroid ultrasound and orbital computed tomography. PBMCs were isolated from 8 to 10 ml of fresh peripheral blood by Ficoll-Paque density gradient centrifugation. Total RNA was extracted using Trizol reagent, and RNA quality was assessed on an Agilent 2100 Bioanalyzer.

Recombination linked TRBV28 to TRBJ1-2; perhaps TRBD1 is the D gene, with 6 bases matching. The receptor was isolated from a man aged 45-65 years with Graves' ophthalmopathy. Sequenced material: blood. The bases read TGTGCCAGCAGTTTAAGGCCACAGGGACCCTATGGCTACACCTTC. This sequence encodes CASSLRPQGPYGYTF.